Presented here are 31 T cell receptor beta chains from one specimen sequenced in a study of blood T cell repertoires in COVID-19. The method was immunoSEQ multiplex PCR; TCRdb's version includes in-frame clones alone and lacks a portion of them. The sample lists 180,000 or so clones, about four fifths occurring once. The sequencing input was PBMCs or T cells enriched from blood (not recorded which). All receptors come from a woman in her forties or fifties in a cohort exposed to, infected with or recovered from COVID-19 (not recorded which).

V gene TRBV5-6 combines with J gene TRBJ2-2; the D gene is possibly TRBD1 (6 bases). The germline CDR1 and CDR2 sequences are SGHDT and YYEEEE. V was cut by 1 base and J by 7 bases, with 14 bases left in between. CDR3 length: 15 amino acids. In DNA, the CDR3 is TGTGCCAGCAGCTTGATATCAGGGGCCGACGGGGAGCTGTTTTTT. This encodes CASSLISGADGELFF.

The chain has TRBV5-1 and TRBJ2-2; D perhaps matches TRBD1 (6 bases). V was clipped by 3 bases and J by 0 bases, with 12 bases between them. The CDR3 loop spans 16 amino acids. Germline V gene lookup returns CDR1 SGHRS and CDR2 YFSETQ. CDR3 nucleotides: TGCGCCAGCAGCTCCCGGGACAACGCGAACACCGGGGAGCTGTTTTTT. This sequence encodes CASSSRDNANTGELFF.

This clone is a singleton in its sample. V usage is TRBV6-5 and J usage is TRBJ2-2; unclear D gene. In germline, CDR1 is MNHEY, CDR2 SVGAGI. Trimming removed 3 bases from V and 6 bases from J, with 8 bases in between. This CDR3 spans 13 amino acids. The CDR3, as DNA: TGTGCCAGCAGTTATCCCCTAGCCGGGGAGCTGTTTTTT. Translating gives CASSYPLAGELFF.

This chain joins TRBV7-6 and TRBJ2-5, with TRBD1 matching 8 bases. The CDR3 consists of 17 residues. Unmatched junction bases numbered 14, after V lost 3 bases and J lost 5 bases. Germline V gene sequence: CDR1 SGHVS, CDR2 FNYEAQ. The CDR3 here is CASSFLNTDRGGETQYF. The CDR3, as DNA: TGTGCCAGCAGCTTTTTGAATACAGACAGGGGTGGGGAGACCCAGTACTTC. The whole variable domain, remainder taken from reference TRBV7-6 and TRBJ2-5, is GAGVSQSPRYKVTKRGQDVALRCDPISGHVSLYWYRQALGQGPEFLTYFNYEAQQDKSGLPNDRFSAERPEGSISTLTIQRTEQRDSAMYRCASSFLNTDRGGETQYFGPGTRLLVL.

The V and J genes are TRBV19 and TRBJ2-3, with 8 positions matching TRBD2. The CDR3 contains 14 residues. Germline V CDR1 and CDR2: LNHDA, SQIVND (reference sequence). The V gene end was trimmed by 10 bases and the J gene end by 4 bases; junction bases not matched to a gene: 10. The CDR3 sequence is CATSGTSLPDTQYF. CDR3 DNA: TGTGCCACCTCCGGGACTAGTCTACCAGATACGCAGTATTTT.

The V and J genes are TRBV7-2 and TRBJ2-7; the match to TRBD1 covers 9 bases. CDR3 length: 15 amino acids. The J segment lost 5 bases and the V segment lost 5 bases, leaving 10 bases of the junction unmatched. Germline V gene sequence: CDR1 SGHTA, CDR2 FQGNSA. The CDR3 region has the DNA TGTGCCAGCAGCGTACAGGGGGCTCGGGGGGACGAGCAGTACTTC. Its protein is CASSVQGARGDEQYF.

The CDR3 protein is CASSLRAYEQYF. CDR3 sequence (DNA): TGTGCCAGCAGCCTACGGGCCTACGAGCAGTACTTC. The chain has TRBV3-1 (or the pseudogene TRBV3-2) and TRBJ2-7; D is undetermined. V was cut by 4 bases and J by 2 bases, with 6 bases left in between. CDR3 size: 12 residues. CDR1 LGHDT and CDR2 YNNKEL come from the germline V gene (reference sequence).

Only a few counts were recorded for this clone. The genes are TRBV7-3 and TRBJ1-1, with unresolved D. The CDR3 is 15 residues long. V gave up 5 bases and J gave up 2 bases, with 15 bases separating them. Per germline, CDR1 SGHTA and CDR2 FQGTGA. The CDR3 DNA is TGTGCCAGCAGCCCAGATGCCGGGAGAAACACTGAAGCTTTCTTT. Translation: CASSPDAGRNTEAFF.

This clone was detected once. The chain employs TRBV25-1 and TRBJ2-7; D gene ambiguous. Germline V gene data show CDR1 as MGHDK and CDR2 as SYGVNS. V was cut by 4 bases and J by 3 bases, with 4 bases left in between. CDR3 length: 11 residues. As DNA, the CDR3 is TGTGCCAGCAGTGCACACTACGAGCAGTACTTC. Amino acid sequence: CASSAHYEQYF.

J is TRBJ1-2 and V is TRBV18, with 10 nucleotides matching TRBD1. This CDR3 spans 15 amino acids. V was clipped by 1 base and J by 3 bases; unmatched bases: 2. CDR1 KGHSH and CDR2 LQKENI come from the germline V gene. The CDR3 bases are TGTGCCAGCTCACCACAAGGGACAGGGGACTATGGCTACACCTTC. Its protein is CASSPQGTGDYGYTF.

In this sample, this clone turned up once. V usage is TRBV12-3 or TRBV12-4 and J usage is TRBJ1-6; weak D call: TRBD1 (6 bases). V lost 3 bases to trimming and J lost 10 bases, with 10 bases between them. CDR3 size: 13 residues. The CDR3 loop reads CASSLGARSPLHF. CDR3 sequence (DNA): TGTGCCAGCAGTTTGGGGGCACGCTCACCCCTCCACTTT.

The rearrangement joins TRBV24-1 to TRBJ1-2, with no clear D. This CDR3 contains 15 residues. With 5 bases removed from V and 5 bases from J, the gap between germline ends came to 17 bases. The germline CDR1 and CDR2 sequences are KGHDR and SFDVKD. The CDR3 coding sequence is TGTGCCACCAGTGGTACGTCCGCGGGCCGTTATGGCTACACCTTC. It specifies CATSGTSAGRYGYTF.

This chain uses TRBV6-2 or TRBV6-3 with TRBJ2-2; TRBD1 matches 8 bases. CDR3 length equals 15 residues. The germline V gene has CDR1 MNHEY and CDR2 SVGEGT. The V segment lost 6 bases and the J segment 6 bases; nucleotides outside the gene matches: 9. The CDR3 protein is CASSPGQGGSGELFF. The CDR3 DNA follows: TGTGCCAGCAGCCCTGGACAGGGCGGGTCCGGGGAGCTGTTTTTT.

J is TRBJ1-6 and V is TRBV6-2 or TRBV6-3; D gene ambiguous. The V gene lost 0 bases and the J gene lost 6 bases, with 9 bases spanning the gap. This CDR3 region has 15 residues. Per the germline V gene, CDR1 is MNHEY and CDR2 is SVGEGT. CDR3 protein: CASSYSRGGNSPLHF. The CDR3 region has the DNA TGTGCCAGCAGTTACTCTCGCGGCGGTAATTCACCCCTCCACTTT.

The J gene is TRBJ2-4, the V gene TRBV5-4; possibly TRBD1 for D (6 bases). Trimming cost V 1 base and J 6 bases, with 14 bases left between them. The CDR3 consists of 15 residues. CDR1 and CDR2 (germline): SGHNT, YYREEE (reference sequence). For the CDR3, the DNA is TGTGCCAGCAGCTTGAGTGAACAGGGCAGAAACATTCAGTACTTC. Translating it yields CASSLSEQGRNIQYF.

V is TRBV11-2 and J is TRBJ1-6; no clear D. Germline CDR1 and CDR2: SGHAT and FQNNGV. This CDR3 contains 17 residues. The germline V and J ends were trimmed by 1 base and 0 bases, with 10 bases remaining between them. CDR3 sequence: CASSLAPTSSYNSPLHF. The CDR3, as DNA: TGTGCCAGCAGCTTAGCCCCGACAAGCTCCTATAATTCACCCCTCCACTTT.

The table lists this clone with a count of one. The rearrangement joins TRBV9 to TRBJ1-2; possibly TRBD1 for D (6 bases). The germline V and J ends were trimmed by 8 bases and 8 bases, with 16 bases remaining between them. Germline CDR1 and CDR2: SGDLS and YYNGEE. This CDR3 contains 12 residues. The DNA of the CDR3 is TGTGCCAGAAATCGGACAGCAAAGGGCTACACCTTC. Encoded protein: CARNRTAKGYTF.

The V gene is TRBV28, the J gene TRBJ1-1; D ambiguous. The germline V and J ends were trimmed by 5 bases and 1 base, with 11 bases remaining between them. The germline gives CDR1 MDHEN, CDR2 SYDVKM. The length of the CDR3 is 14 residues. The CDR3: CASSPLRSNTEAFF. The CDR3 nucleotides are TGTGCCAGCAGTCCCCTCAGGTCGAACACTGAAGCTTTCTTT.

The V gene is TRBV28, the J gene TRBJ1-1, with D maybe TRBD1 (5 bases). In germline, CDR1 is MDHEN, CDR2 SYDVKM. The length of the CDR3 is 17 residues. Deletions cut 2 bases from V and 1 base from J, with 17 bases between. The DNA for the CDR3 is TGTGCCAGCAGTTTAGAGACTCCGACAGATACGAACACTGAAGCTTTCTTT. This codes for CASSLETPTDTNTEAFF.

This clone was picked up a small number of times. The V gene is TRBV5-6, the J gene TRBJ1-1, with 8 bases that match TRBD1. CDR3 length: 14 amino acids. Germline loops: CDR1 SGHDT, CDR2 YYEEEE. The V segment lost 4 bases and the J segment 4 bases; nucleotides outside the gene matches: 6. CDR3: CASSLPTGGTEAFF. Here the CDR3 DNA reads TGTGCCAGCAGCCTCCCCACAGGGGGCACTGAAGCTTTCTTT.

Here the CDR3 reads CAWSVRSGASGELFF. Written as DNA, the CDR3 is TGTGCCTGGAGTGTACGATCAGGGGCCTCCGGGGAGCTGTTTTTT. V and J are TRBV30 and TRBJ2-2, with D tentatively TRBD1 (6 bases). The V and J ends lost 0 bases and 6 bases respectively, with 14 bases between them. The length of the CDR3 is 15 residues. CDR1 and CDR2 from the germline V gene are GTSNPN and SVGIG (reference sequence).

This clone occurred many times. V is TRBV7-2 and J is TRBJ2-1; 11 nucleotides match TRBD2. The germline V gene encodes CDR1 SGHTA and CDR2 FQGNSA. The V and J ends lost 8 bases and 8 bases, in that order; junction bases with no gene match: 8. The CDR3 is made up of 14 amino acids. CDR3 sequence (DNA): TGTGCCAGCGGAACTAGCGGGAGACCCGATGAGCAGTTCTTC. This sequence encodes CASGTSGRPDEQFF.

This clone was observed a handful of times. The chain recombines TRBV2 with TRBJ2-5, with 7 bases aligning to TRBD1. Germline values: CDR1 SNHLY, CDR2 FYNNEI. This CDR3 has 14 residues. With V trimmed by 2 bases and J by 3 bases, 3 bases remained unmatched. The CDR3 protein is CASSESQGEETQYF. CDR3 nucleotides: TGTGCCAGCAGTGAAAGTCAGGGGGAAGAGACCCAGTACTTC. The entire variable domain, with the rest obtained from reference TRBV2 and TRBJ2-5, is as follows: EPEVTQTPSHQVTQMGQEVILRCVPISNHLYFYWYRQILGQKVEFLVSFYNNEISEKSEIFDDQFSVERPDGSNFTLKIRSTKLEDSAMYFCASSESQGEETQYFGPGTRLLVL.

The CDR3 reads CSVAVETSGNNEQFF. In DNA, the CDR3 is TGCAGCGTTGCCGTTGAGACTAGCGGGAACAATGAGCAGTTCTTC. The chain links TRBV29-1 to TRBJ2-1; TRBD2 agrees at 11 bases. V lost 4 bases, J lost 5 bases, and 7 bases stayed unmatched. Germline lookup yields CDR1 SQVTM and CDR2 ANQGSEA. The CDR3 runs to 15 residues.

The chain carries TRBV20-1 and TRBJ2-1; D is perhaps TRBD2 (5 bases). Between the trimmed V and J ends, which lost 6 bases and 13 bases, there was a span of 7 bases. The length of the CDR3 is 8 residues. Germline CDR1 and CDR2: DFQATT and SNEGSKA (reference sequence). CDR3 in amino acids: CSAPGQFF. The CDR3 DNA reads TGCAGTGCCCCGGGACAGTTCTTC.

As DNA, the CDR3 is TGTGCCAGCAGTCGTGACAGGACCTCTGGAAACACCATATATTTT. Translated: CASSRDRTSGNTIYF. This sequence joins TRBV6-5 and TRBJ1-3; possibly TRBD1 for D (6 bases). Germline V gene sequence: CDR1 MNHEY, CDR2 SVGAGI. The CDR3 spans 15 residues. The V end lost 5 bases, the J end lost 0 bases, and 11 bases lay between the germline ends.

The chain carries TRBV6-5 and TRBJ1-1; 7 bases agree with TRBD1. The J segment lost 0 bases and the V segment lost 7 bases, leaving 5 bases of the junction unmatched. This CDR3 contains 14 residues. In germline, CDR1 is MNHEY, CDR2 SVGAGI. The CDR3 coding sequence is TGTGCCAGCAAGATGACAGGGCTGAACACTGAAGCTTTCTTT. It translates to CASKMTGLNTEAFF.

The chain recombines TRBV6-5 with TRBJ2-7; D remains unclear. V gave up 10 bases and J gave up 0 bases, with 16 bases separating them. This CDR3 has 14 amino acids. Germline lookup yields CDR1 MNHEY and CDR2 SVGAGI. The CDR3 DNA reads TGTGCCATCAGGTACAGTGCCAGCTCCTACGAGCAGTACTTC. Protein: CAIRYSASSYEQYF.

The chain recombines TRBV25-1 with TRBJ1-1; no clear D. The CDR3 totals 15 residues. Looked up from germline, CDR1 is MGHDK and CDR2 is SYGVNS. Deletions cut 0 bases from V and 2 bases from J, with 10 bases between. CDR3 nucleotide sequence: TGTGCCAGCAGTGAATATCGAGGGATTAACACTGAAGCTTTCTTT. It specifies CASSEYRGINTEAFF. Combining the CDR3 with reference TRBV25-1 and TRBJ1-1 gives the whole variable domain EADIYQTPRYLVIGTGKKITLECSQTMGHDKMYWYQQDPGMELHLIHYSYGVNSTEKGDLSSESTVSRIRTEHFPLTLESARPSHTSQYLCASSEYRGINTEAFFGQGTRLTVV.

Only one count was recorded for this clone. The J gene is TRBJ1-4, the V gene TRBV20-1; no clear D. This CDR3 region has 11 residues. CDR1 is DFQATT and CDR2 is SNEGSKA in the germline V gene (reference sequence). V lost 0 bases and J lost 8, with 4 bases in between. Here the CDR3 DNA reads TGCAGTGCTAGAGATCTAGAAAAACTGTTTTTT. Translated: CSARDLEKLFF.

V gene TRBV7-9 combines with J gene TRBJ1-2; D not certain. Germline CDR1 is SEHNR and CDR2 is FQNEAQ (reference sequence). Trimming left V 8 bases short and J 4 bases short, with 11 bases between. The CDR3 runs 12 residues. This CDR3 is CASRPGPYGYTF. In DNA, the CDR3 is TGTGCCAGCCGCCCGGGTCCCTATGGCTACACCTTC. Supplemented by reference TRBV7-9 and TRBJ1-2, the full variable domain reads DTGVSQNPRHKITKRGQNVTFRCDPISEHNRLYWYRQTLGQGPEFLTYFQNEAQLEKSRLLSDRFSAERPKGSFSTLEIQRTEQGDSAMYLCASRPGPYGYTFGSGTRLTVV.